The 14 T cell receptor beta chains below were found in one sample sequenced in a study of tumor-infiltrating lymphocytes in primary liver carcinoma. With around 490 ng total RNA as template and a constant-region primer, TCR beta cDNA was made. Employing slightly modified ARM-PCR, three nested multiplex PCR rounds were run, and these gave rise to the TCR beta libraries. TRBV1-TRBV30 forward and Cbeta reverse primers drove the first two roughly 10-cycle rounds. TCRdb itself ran the multiplex PCR reads through MiXCR, one entry per CDR3 protein. The repertoire includes tens of thousands of distinct CDR3 sequences, about 71% of them detected once, and 40% to 45% sits in the top ten. Extraction of RNA together with DNA used roughly 20-32 mg of unsorted bulk tissue. The source material was liver tumor tissue from sampling region 4. Subset indicated: tumor region T4, right-lateral pole. Receptors originate from a man aged 40-49 years with primary liver carcinoma and hepatitis B virus infection.

The count of this clonotype is one. The chain has TRBV7-9 and TRBJ2-1; D is undetermined. There are 14 residues in the CDR3. Trimming removed 8 bases from V and 9 bases from J, with 20 bases in between. The germline V gene has CDR1 SEHNR and CDR2 FQNEAQ (reference sequence). The DNA of the CDR3 is TGTGCCAGCTGTAAAAGTATCCGGGCCAGTGAGCAGTTCTTC. Translating gives CASCKSIRASEQFF.

This clonotype was picked up many times. This chain connects TRBV12-3 or TRBV12-4 to TRBJ1-1; D might be TRBD1 (5 bases). CDR3 length: 15 residues. Deletions cut 1 base from V and 0 bases from J, with 9 bases between. As DNA, the CDR3 is TGTGCCAGCAGTTTAGGACAGCTGTTGAACACTGAAGCTTTCTTT. Encoded protein: CASSLGQLLNTEAFF.

Remarks on this clonotype: Given the absence of the conserved phenylalanine or tryptophan at the CDR3 end, a read error is likely. The chain is built from TRBV4-1 and TRBJ2-1; possibly TRBD2 for D (5 bases). Germline V gives CDR1 MGHRA, CDR2 YSYEKL. This CDR3 has 18 residues. CDR3 sequence: CARSQRLSGYQDYNEQFS. CDR3 DNA sequence: TGCGCCAGGAGCCAACGCTTAAGTGGCTACCAAGACTACAATGAACAGTTCTCC.

Concerning this clonotype: The germline gene is not matched at one end of the junction; a read error may be the cause. The CDR3 reads CPSSFAGSNTGELFF. The CDR3 DNA follows: TGTCCCAGCAGCTTTGCGGGGTCGAACACGGGGGAGCTGTTTTTT. The gene calls are TRBV11-2 and TRBJ2-2, with D perhaps matching TRBD2 (6 bases). The germline gives CDR1 SGHAT, CDR2 FQNNGV. The CDR3 runs 15 residues.

As for this clonotype: Its ends do not fully match the called genes, so a read error is possible. The V gene is TRBV11-2, the J gene TRBJ2-2; perhaps D is TRBD1 or TRBD2 (5 bases each). The CDR3 contains 13 residues. Germline-derived CDR1 and CDR2 are SGHAT and FQNNGV. The CDR3 is CATSLTDTGELVF. The CDR3 coding sequence is TGTGCCACCAGCTTGACAGACACCGGGGAGCTGGTTTTT.

This sequence joins TRBV4-3 and TRBJ2-3; D may be TRBD2 (5 bases). CDR3 size: 15 residues. Germline CDR1 is LGHNA and CDR2 is YSLEER. The germline V and J ends were trimmed by 3 bases and 1 base, with 11 bases remaining between them. The DNA for the CDR3 is TGCGCCAGCAGCCAGCGACCAGCGGGCACAGATACGCAGTATTTT. Translation: CASSQRPAGTDTQYF.

The chain recombines TRBV6-6 with TRBJ1-2, with D maybe TRBD1 (6 bases). V lost 9 bases and J lost 4, with 18 bases in between. The CDR3 length is 14 residues. In germline, CDR1 is MNHNY, CDR2 SVGAGI (reference sequence). The CDR3 loop reads CASTLQSDSYGYTF. The CDR3 bases are TGTGCCAGTACCTTACAGTCGGACAGCTATGGCTACACCTTC.

About this clonotype itself: At one boundary the junction diverges from the germline segment, which might be a read error. J is TRBJ1-1 and V is TRBV12-3 or TRBV12-4, with D perhaps TRBD1 (5 bases). CDR3 length: 14 residues. Written as DNA, the CDR3 is TGTGTCAGCGGGAGTACAGGTTCGAACACTGAAGCTTTCTTT. It yields the protein CVSGSTGSNTEAFF.

This clonotype was counted a single time. At one boundary the junction diverges from the germline segment, which might be a read error. The chain couples TRBV6-2 or TRBV6-3 to TRBJ2-7; the match to TRBD2 covers 8 bases. Germline assignment: CDR1 MNHEY and CDR2 SVGEGT. The CDR3 is 14 amino acids. The chain's CDR3 is CTSSYSTSAYEQYF. In nucleotides, the CDR3 is TGTACCAGCAGTTACTCGACTAGCGCCTACGAGCAGTATTTC.

In this sample, this clonotype turned up many times. A much larger clone lies one base from this, so it may be a read error. The chain joins TRBV5-1 to TRBJ2-6; possibly TRBD1 for D (6 bases). CDR3 length equals 17 residues. CDR1 is SGHRS, CDR2 YFSETQ, per germline. The ends were cut back, 0 bases at V and 3 bases at J, with 13 bases in the middle. In DNA form, the CDR3 reads TGCGCCAGCAGCTTGGTCGGACAGAGAGGTGGGGCCAACGTCCTGACTTTC. Its translation is CASSLVGQRGGANVLTF.

The table lists this clonotype with many counts. One junction end does not reproduce the germline sequence, and a read error may be involved. This chain links TRBV4-3 with TRBJ2-4, with a tentative D call TRBD2 (5 bases). Germline lookup yields CDR1 LGHNA and CDR2 YSLEER. The CDR3 extends over 16 amino acids. The CDR3 DNA reads as TGCGCCAGCAGCCAAGATGGCAGCCTAGCCATAAACATTCAGTACTTC. Encoded protein: CASSQDGSLAINIQYF.

About this clonotype: At one end the junction does not follow the germline gene, possibly because of a read error. The chain employs TRBV6-2 or TRBV6-3 and TRBJ2-1; D ambiguous. This CDR3 spans 14 amino acids. From germline, CDR1 is MNHEY and CDR2 SVGEGT. The CDR3 nucleotides read TGTGCCAGTAGTTTGCCCGATCCATACAATGAGAAGTTCTTC. This gives the protein CASSLPDPYNEKFF.

This clonotype was counted ten times or more. The chain combines TRBV11-1 with TRBJ2-7; D ambiguous. V dropped 2 bases and J dropped 2 bases, with 7 bases sitting between them. This CDR3 spans 13 amino acids. Germline-derived CDR1 and CDR2 are SGHAT and FQDESV (reference sequence). The CDR3 DNA reads TGTGCCAGCAGCTTAAGATCGCCCTACGAGCAGTACTTC. Its protein is CASSLRSPYEQYF.

On this clonotype itself: The junction shows a germline mismatch at one end, possibly a read error. V and J are TRBV6-2 or TRBV6-3 and TRBJ2-3; D remains ambiguous. The CDR3 covers 13 residues. Germline V gene sequence: CDR1 MNHEY, CDR2 SVGEGT. The CDR3 bases are TGTGCCAGCACTTACTACCTAGCAGATACGCAGTATTTT. Its protein product is CASTYYLADTQYF.